This TCR beta chain was identified during a study of cytomegalovirus exposure and HLA in healthy donors. The study, taken as a whole, reports: The HLA-A and HLA-B alleles of most subjects were reportedly predicted accurately from TCR beta sequences. There was a cluster of highly shared sequence variants that was likely a sequencing artifact.

The CDR3 loop spans 13 amino acids. Germline V gene lookup returns CDR1 LNHDA and CDR2 SQIVND (reference sequence). Trimming removed 4 bases from V and 2 bases from J; junction bases left unmatched: 1. It was with 60 Vbeta and 13 Jbeta primers that the PCR ran. Data came from immunoSEQ multiplex PCR; TCRdb stores just in-frame clones and leaves some out. The data show over 85,000 clones, over 80% seen once. Notes on this clone: Its antigen is currently unknown.

This sequence originates from a female donor in good health and CMV-seropositive. The material sequenced was PBMCs. The J gene is TRBJ1-2, the V gene TRBV19; the match to TRBD1 covers 7 bases. CDR3 sequence (DNA): TGTGCCAGTAGTACGGACAGGAACTATGGCTACACCTTC. This translates into CASSTDRNYGYTF. Full variable domain (remainder filled in from reference TRBV19 and TRBJ1-2): DGGITQSPKYLFRKEGQNVTLSCEQNLNHDAMYWYRQDPGQGLRLIYYSQIVNDFQKGDIAEGYSVSREKKESFPLTVTSAQKNPTAFYLCASSTDRNYGYTFGSGTRLTVV.